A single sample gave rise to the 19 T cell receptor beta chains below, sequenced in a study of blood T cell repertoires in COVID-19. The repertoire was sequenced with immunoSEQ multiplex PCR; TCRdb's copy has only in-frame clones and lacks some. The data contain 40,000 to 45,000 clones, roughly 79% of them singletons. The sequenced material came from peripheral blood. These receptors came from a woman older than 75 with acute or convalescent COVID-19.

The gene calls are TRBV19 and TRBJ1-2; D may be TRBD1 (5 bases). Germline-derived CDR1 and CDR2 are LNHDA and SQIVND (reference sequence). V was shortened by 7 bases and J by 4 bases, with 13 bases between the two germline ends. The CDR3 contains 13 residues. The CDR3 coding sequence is TGTGCCAGTACGTGGGGGGAAATCTATGGCTACACCTTC. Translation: CASTWGEIYGYTF.

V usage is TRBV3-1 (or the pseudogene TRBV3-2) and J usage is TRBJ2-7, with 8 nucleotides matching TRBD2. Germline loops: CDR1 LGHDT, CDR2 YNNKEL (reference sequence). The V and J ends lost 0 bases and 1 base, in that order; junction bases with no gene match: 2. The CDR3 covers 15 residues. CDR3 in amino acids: CASSQDSGNSYEQYF. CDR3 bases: TGTGCCAGCAGCCAAGATAGCGGGAATTCCTACGAGCAGTACTTC.

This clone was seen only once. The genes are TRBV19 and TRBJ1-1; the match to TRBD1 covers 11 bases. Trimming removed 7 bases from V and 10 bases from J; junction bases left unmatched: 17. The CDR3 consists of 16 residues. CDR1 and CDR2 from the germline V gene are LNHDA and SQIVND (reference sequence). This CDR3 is CASTLGTIGQGATAFF. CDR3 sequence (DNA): TGTGCCAGTACCCTTGGCACTATCGGACAGGGGGCTACAGCTTTCTTT.

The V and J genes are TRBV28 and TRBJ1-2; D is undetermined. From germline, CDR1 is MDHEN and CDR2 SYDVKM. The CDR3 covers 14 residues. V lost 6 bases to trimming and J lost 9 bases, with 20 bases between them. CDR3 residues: CASSLVAPRGSYTF. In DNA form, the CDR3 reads TGTGCCAGCAGCCTAGTTGCACCCCGGGGTAGCTACACCTTC.

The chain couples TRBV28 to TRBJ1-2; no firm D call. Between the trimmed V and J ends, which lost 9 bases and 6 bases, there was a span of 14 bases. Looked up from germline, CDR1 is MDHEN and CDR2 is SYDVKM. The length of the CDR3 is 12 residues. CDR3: CASHYVGDGYTF. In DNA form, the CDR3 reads TGTGCCAGTCACTACGTGGGTGATGGCTACACCTTC.

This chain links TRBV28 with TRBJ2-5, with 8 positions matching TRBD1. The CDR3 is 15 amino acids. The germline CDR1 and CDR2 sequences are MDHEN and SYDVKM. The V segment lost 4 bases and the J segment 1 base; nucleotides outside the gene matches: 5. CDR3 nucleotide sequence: TGTGCCAGCAGTTCTCTTACAGGGGGCCAAGAGACCCAGTACTTC. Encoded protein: CASSSLTGGQETQYF.

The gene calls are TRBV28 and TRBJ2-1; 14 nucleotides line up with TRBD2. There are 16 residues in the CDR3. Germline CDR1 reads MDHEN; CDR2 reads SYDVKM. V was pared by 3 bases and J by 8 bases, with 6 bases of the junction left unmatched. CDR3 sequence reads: CASSLGGTSGSYEQFF. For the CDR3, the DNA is TGTGCCAGCAGTTTGGGGGGGACTAGCGGGAGCTATGAGCAGTTCTTC.

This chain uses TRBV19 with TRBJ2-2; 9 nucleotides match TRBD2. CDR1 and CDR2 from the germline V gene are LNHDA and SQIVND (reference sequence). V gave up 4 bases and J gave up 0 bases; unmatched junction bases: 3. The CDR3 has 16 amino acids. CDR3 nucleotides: TGTGCCAGTAGTAAGGGACTAGCAGCGAACACCGGGGAGCTGTTTTTT. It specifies CASSKGLAANTGELFF. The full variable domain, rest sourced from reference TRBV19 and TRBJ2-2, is DGGITQSPKYLFRKEGQNVTLSCEQNLNHDAMYWYRQDPGQGLRLIYYSQIVNDFQKGDIAEGYSVSREKKESFPLTVTSAQKNPTAFYLCASSKGLAANTGELFFGEGSRLTVL.

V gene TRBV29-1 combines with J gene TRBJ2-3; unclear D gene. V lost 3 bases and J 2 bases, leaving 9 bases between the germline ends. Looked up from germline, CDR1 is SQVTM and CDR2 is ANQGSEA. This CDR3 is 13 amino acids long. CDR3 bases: TGCAGCGTTGAGTTTTCCGTCACAGATACGCAGTATTTT. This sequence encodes CSVEFSVTDTQYF.

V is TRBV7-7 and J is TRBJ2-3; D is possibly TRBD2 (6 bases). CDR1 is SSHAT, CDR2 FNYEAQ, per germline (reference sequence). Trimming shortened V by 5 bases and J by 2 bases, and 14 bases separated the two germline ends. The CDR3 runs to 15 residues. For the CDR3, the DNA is TGTGCCAGCAGCCCCGGACTAATCGTCACAGATACGCAGTATTTT. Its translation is CASSPGLIVTDTQYF.

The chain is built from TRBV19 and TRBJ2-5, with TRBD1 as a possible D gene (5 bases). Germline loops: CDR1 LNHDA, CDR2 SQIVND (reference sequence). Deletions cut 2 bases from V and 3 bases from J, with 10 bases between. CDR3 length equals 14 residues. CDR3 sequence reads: CASSISPGKETQYF. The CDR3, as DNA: TGTGCCAGTAGTATAAGCCCAGGGAAAGAGACCCAGTACTTC. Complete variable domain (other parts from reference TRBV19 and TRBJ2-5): DGGITQSPKYLFRKEGQNVTLSCEQNLNHDAMYWYRQDPGQGLRLIYYSQIVNDFQKGDIAEGYSVSREKKESFPLTVTSAQKNPTAFYLCASSISPGKETQYFGPGTRLLVL.

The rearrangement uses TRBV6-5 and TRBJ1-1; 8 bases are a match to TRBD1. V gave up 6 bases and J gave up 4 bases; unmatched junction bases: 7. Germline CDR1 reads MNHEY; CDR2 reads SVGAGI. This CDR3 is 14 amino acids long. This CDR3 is CASRNDRGGTEAFF. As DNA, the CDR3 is TGTGCCAGCAGAAATGACAGGGGCGGCACTGAAGCTTTCTTT.

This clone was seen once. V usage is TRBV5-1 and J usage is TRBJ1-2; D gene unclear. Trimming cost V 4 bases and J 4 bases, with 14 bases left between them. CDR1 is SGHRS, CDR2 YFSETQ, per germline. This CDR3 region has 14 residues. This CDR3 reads CASSPGGRIYGYTF. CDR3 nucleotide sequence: TGCGCCAGCAGCCCCGGAGGACGGATCTATGGCTACACCTTC.

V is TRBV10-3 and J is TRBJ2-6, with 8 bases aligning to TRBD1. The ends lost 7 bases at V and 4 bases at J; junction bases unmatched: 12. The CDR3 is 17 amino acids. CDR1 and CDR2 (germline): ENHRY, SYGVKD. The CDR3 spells CAITPGQGSNGANVLTF. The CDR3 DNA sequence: TGTGCCATCACCCCTGGACAGGGTTCGAACGGGGCCAACGTCCTGACTTTC.

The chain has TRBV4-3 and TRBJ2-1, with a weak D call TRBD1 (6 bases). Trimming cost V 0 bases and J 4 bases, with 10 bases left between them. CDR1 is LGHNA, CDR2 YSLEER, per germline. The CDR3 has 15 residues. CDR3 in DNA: TGCGCCAGCAGCCAAGAGGGCAGGGGTTACAATGAGCAGTTCTTC. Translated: CASSQEGRGYNEQFF.

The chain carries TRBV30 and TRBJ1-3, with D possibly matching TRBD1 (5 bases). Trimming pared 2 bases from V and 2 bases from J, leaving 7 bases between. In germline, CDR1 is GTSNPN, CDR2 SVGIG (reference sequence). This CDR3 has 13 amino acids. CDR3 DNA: TGTGCCTGGAGTCAAGGGGCTGGAAACACCATATATTTT. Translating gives CAWSQGAGNTIYF.

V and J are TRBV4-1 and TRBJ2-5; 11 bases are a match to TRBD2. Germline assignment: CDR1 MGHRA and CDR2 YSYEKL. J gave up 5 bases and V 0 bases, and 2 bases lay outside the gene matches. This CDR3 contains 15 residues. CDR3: CASSQDPSGGETQYF. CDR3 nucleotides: TGCGCCAGCAGCCAAGATCCTAGCGGGGGGGAGACCCAGTACTTC.

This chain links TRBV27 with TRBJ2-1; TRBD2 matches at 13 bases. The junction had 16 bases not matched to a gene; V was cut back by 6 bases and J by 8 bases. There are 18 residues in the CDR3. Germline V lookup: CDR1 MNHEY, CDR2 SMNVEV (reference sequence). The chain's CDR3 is CASSTPSEGLAGYHEQFF. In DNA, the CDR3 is TGTGCCAGCAGCACACCAAGCGAGGGACTAGCGGGATACCATGAGCAGTTCTTC.

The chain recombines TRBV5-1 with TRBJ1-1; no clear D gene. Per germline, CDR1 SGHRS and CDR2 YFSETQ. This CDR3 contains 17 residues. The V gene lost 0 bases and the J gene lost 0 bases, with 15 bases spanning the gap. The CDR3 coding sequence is TGCGCCAGCAGCTTGGAAACTGGTGGTCGCATGAACACTGAAGCTTTCTTT. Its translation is CASSLETGGRMNTEAFF.